These 3 T cell receptor beta chains came from one sample sequenced in a study of shared clonotypes between healthy human individuals. TCRdb keeps only in-frame clones here, not all; method: immunoSEQ multiplex PCR. The sample includes approximately 2,300,000 clones, under 95% of them seen just once. Sequenced input: naive CD4+ T cells from PBMCs. Subset meaning: CD45RA+ positively selected. The receptor set was obtained from a man aged 18 to 30 in good health. Some clones in this sample may be carry-over from other donors' samples.

V and J are TRBV5-1 and TRBJ2-1; TRBD2 agrees at 11 bases. The CDR3 runs to 15 residues. V dropped 2 bases and J dropped 7; count of bases not matched to a gene: 5. CDR1 SGHRS and CDR2 YFSETQ come from the germline V gene. CDR3 sequence reads: CASSFSGTSGNEQFF. CDR3 coding DNA: TGCGCCAGCAGCTTTTCCGGGACTAGCGGTAATGAGCAGTTCTTC.

The V call is TRBV15, the J call TRBJ2-7, with 7 bases fitting TRBD1. Trimming cost V 0 bases and J 3 bases; bases outside gene matches: 8. CDR1 and CDR2 from the germline V gene are LNHNV and YYDKDF (reference sequence). This CDR3 has 16 residues. The CDR3 nucleotides read TGTGCCACCAGCAGAGATCCGGGACAGAGTTACTACGAGCAGTACTTC. It encodes CATSRDPGQSYYEQYF.

The gene calls are TRBV7-9 and TRBJ1-1; maybe TRBD1 (5 bases). The CDR3 runs 13 residues. Per germline, CDR1 SEHNR and CDR2 FQNEAQ (reference sequence). Trimming shortened V by 4 bases and J by 5 bases, and 11 bases separated the two germline ends. The CDR3: CASSSGAPTEAFF. In nucleotides, the CDR3 is TGTGCCAGCAGCTCCGGGGCCCCGACTGAAGCTTTCTTT.